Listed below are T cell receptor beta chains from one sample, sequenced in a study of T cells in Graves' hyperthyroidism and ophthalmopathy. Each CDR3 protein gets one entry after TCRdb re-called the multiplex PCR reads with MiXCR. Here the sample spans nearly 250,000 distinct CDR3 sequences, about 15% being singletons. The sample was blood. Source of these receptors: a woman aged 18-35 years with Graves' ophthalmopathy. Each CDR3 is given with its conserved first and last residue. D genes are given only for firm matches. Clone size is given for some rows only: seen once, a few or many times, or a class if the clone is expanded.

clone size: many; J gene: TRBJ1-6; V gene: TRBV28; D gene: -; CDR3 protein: CATTGSGNSPLHF; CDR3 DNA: TGTGCCACAACAGGGTCGGGTAATTCACCCCTCCACTTT
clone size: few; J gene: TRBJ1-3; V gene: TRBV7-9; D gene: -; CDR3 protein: CASSLASGLGEGVPQNTIYF; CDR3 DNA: TGTGCCAGCAGCTTAGCGTCGGGATTGGGAGAAGGTGTCCCCCAAAATACCATATATTTT
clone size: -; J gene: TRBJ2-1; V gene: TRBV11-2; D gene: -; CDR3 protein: CASSLARGYNEQFF; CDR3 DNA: TGTGCCAGCAGCTTAGCACGGGGCTACAATGAGCAGTTCTTC
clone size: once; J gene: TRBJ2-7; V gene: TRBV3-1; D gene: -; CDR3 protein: CASSQGWGTYEQYF; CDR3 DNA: TGTGCCAGCAGCCAAGGATGGGGAACCTACGAGCAGTACTTC
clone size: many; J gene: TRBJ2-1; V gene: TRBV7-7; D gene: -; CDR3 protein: CASSLGTGWSEQFF; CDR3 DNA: TGTGCTAGCAGCTTGGGGACGGGGTGGAGTGAGCAGTTCTTC
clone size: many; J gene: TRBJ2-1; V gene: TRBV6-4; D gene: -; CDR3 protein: CASSVAGNTYNEQFF; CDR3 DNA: TGTGCCAGCAGTGTCGCGGGAAATACCTACAATGAGCAGTTCTTC
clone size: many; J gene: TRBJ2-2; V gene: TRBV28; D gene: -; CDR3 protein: CASNAGVSGELFF; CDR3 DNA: TGTGCCAGCAATGCTGGGGTTTCCGGGGAGCTGTTTTTT
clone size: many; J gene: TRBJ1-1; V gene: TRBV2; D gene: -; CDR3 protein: CASSESPMNTEAFF; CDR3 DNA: TGTGCCAGCAGTGAAAGTCCAATGAACACTGAAGCTTTCTTT
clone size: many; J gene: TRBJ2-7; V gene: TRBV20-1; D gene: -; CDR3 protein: CSGSGTSYEQYF; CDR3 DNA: TGCAGTGGGAGCGGAACCTCCTACGAGCAGTACTTC
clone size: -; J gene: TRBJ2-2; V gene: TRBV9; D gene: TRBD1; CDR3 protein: CASSPRQGVDTGELFF; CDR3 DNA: TGTGCCAGCAGCCCGAGACAGGGAGTCGACACCGGGGAGCTGTTTTTT
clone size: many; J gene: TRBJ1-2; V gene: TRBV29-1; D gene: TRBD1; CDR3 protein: CSVETGDGYTF; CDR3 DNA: TGCAGCGTTGAGACAGGGGATGGCTACACCTTC
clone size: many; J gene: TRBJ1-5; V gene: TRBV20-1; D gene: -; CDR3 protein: CSARDSRDVRPQHF; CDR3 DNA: TGCAGTGCTAGAGATAGCCGGGACGTCCGGCCCCAGCATTTT
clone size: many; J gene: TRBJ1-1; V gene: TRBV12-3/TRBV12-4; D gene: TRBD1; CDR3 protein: CASSYPVGGGGGTEAFF; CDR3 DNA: TGTGCCAGCAGTTATCCCGTAGGGGGCGGTGGCGGGACTGAAGCTTTCTTT